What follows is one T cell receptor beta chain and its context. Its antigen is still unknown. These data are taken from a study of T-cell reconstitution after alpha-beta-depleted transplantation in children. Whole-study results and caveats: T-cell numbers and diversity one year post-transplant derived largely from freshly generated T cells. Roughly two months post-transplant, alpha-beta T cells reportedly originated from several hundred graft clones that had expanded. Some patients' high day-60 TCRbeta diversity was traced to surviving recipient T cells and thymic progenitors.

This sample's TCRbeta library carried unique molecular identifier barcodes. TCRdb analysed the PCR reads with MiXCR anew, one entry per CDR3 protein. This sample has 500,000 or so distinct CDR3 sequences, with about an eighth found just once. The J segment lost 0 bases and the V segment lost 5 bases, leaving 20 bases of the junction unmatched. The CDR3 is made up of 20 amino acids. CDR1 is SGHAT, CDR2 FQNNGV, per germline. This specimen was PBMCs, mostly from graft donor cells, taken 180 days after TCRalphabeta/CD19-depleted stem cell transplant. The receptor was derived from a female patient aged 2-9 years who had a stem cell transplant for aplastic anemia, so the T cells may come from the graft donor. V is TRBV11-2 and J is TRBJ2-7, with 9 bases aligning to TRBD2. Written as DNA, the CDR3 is TGTGCCAGCAGCATCTGGGGGGCGGGAGGGGGTTTGATGTACTCCTACGAGCAGTACTTC. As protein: CASSIWGAGGGLMYSYEQYF.